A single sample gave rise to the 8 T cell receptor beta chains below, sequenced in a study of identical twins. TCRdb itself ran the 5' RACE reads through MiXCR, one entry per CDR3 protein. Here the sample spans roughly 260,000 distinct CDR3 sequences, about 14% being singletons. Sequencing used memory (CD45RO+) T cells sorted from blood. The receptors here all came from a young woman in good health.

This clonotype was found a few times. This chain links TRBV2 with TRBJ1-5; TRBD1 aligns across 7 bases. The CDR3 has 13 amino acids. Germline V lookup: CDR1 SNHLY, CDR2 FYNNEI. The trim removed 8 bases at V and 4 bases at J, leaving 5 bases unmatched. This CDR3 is CASRGGLNQPQHF. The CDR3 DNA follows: TGTGCCAGCCGAGGGGGCCTAAATCAGCCCCAGCATTTT.

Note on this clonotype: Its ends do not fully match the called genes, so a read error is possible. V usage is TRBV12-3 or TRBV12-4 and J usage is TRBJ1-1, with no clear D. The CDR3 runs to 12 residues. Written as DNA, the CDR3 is TGTGCCAGCAGTTTGAGTAACAGTGAAGCTTTCTTT. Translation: CASSLSNSEAFF.

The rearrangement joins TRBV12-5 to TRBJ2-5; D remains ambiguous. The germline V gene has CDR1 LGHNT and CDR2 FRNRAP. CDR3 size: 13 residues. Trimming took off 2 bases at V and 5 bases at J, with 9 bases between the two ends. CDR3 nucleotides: TGTGCTAGTGGTTTGACGGTGGGGGAGACCCAGTACTTC. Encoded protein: CASGLTVGETQYF.

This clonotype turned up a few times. The DNA of the CDR3 is TGCAGTGCTAGATCTGTGGCAGCTGTCCGGGGAGATACGCAGTATTTT. Translated: CSARSVAAVRGDTQYF. The rearrangement uses TRBV20-1 and TRBJ2-3; TRBD2 is a possible D gene (5 bases). CDR1 is DFQATT and CDR2 is SNEGSKA in the germline V gene (reference sequence). The CDR3 spans 16 residues. V lost 2 bases to trimming and J lost 5 bases, with 20 bases between them.

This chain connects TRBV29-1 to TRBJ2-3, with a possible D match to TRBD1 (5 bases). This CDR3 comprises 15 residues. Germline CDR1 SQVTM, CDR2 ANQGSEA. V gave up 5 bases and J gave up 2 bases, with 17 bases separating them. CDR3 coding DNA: TGCAGCGTTAAGGGGTTACAGGCATACACAGATACGCAGTATTTT. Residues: CSVKGLQAYTDTQYF.

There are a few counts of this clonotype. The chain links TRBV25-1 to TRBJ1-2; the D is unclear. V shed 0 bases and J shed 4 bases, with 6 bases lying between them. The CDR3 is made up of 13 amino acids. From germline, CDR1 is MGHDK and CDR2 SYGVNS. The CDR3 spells CASSEYVGYGYTF. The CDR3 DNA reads TGTGCCAGCAGTGAATATGTGGGCTATGGCTACACCTTC.

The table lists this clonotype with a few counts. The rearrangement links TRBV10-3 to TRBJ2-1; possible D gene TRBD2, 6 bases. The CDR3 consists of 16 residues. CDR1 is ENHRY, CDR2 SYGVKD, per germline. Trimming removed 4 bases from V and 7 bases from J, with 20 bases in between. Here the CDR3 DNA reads TGTGCCATCAGTGGAATGGGGCGGGATGGGGGGAATGAGCAGTTCTTC. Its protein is CAISGMGRDGGNEQFF.

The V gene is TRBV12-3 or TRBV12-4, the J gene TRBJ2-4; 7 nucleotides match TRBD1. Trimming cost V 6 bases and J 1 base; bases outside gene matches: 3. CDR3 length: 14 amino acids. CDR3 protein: CASSEQGAKNIQYF. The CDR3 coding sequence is TGTGCCAGCAGCGAACAGGGGGCCAAAAACATTCAGTACTTC.